The rows below give T cell receptor beta chains drawn from one sample of a study of blood T cell repertoires in COVID-19. Assay used: immunoSEQ multiplex PCR; TCRdb lists only in-frame clones, some missing. Altogether tens of thousands of clones are present, 65% to 90% being singletons, with the ten largest covering over 2.5%. Sequencing was performed on peripheral blood. The origin of the receptors is an elderly woman with acute or convalescent COVID-19. Each CDR3 is given with its conserved first and last residue. The order of the fields is CDR3 protein, CDR3 DNA, J gene, D gene, clone size, V gene. The D gene is left open where the match is weak. The listing skips clone size in some rows; elsewhere it reads once, few, many or a size class.

cdr3_aa: CASSFPESADTGELFF; cdr3_nt: TGCGCCAGCAGCTTCCCAGAGAGCGCAGACACCGGGGAGCTGTTTTTT; j_call: TRBJ2-2; d_call: .; clone_size: .; v_call: TRBV5-1
cdr3_aa: CASSPNRDRGANYGYTF; cdr3_nt: TGTGCCAGCAGCCCTAACCGGGACAGGGGAGCTAACTATGGCTACACCTTC; j_call: TRBJ1-2; d_call: TRBD1; clone_size: .; v_call: TRBV3-1/TRBV3-2
cdr3_aa: CAISMGQGNTEAFF; cdr3_nt: TGTGCCATCAGTATGGGACAGGGGAACACTGAAGCTTTCTTT; j_call: TRBJ1-1; d_call: TRBD1; clone_size: few; v_call: TRBV10-3
cdr3_aa: CASSPGDGDQPQHF; cdr3_nt: TGCGCCAGCAGCCCGGGAGACGGGGATCAGCCCCAGCATTTT; j_call: TRBJ1-5; d_call: .; clone_size: many; v_call: TRBV5-1
cdr3_aa: CSVPTRTEQETQYF; cdr3_nt: TGCAGCGTTCCTACCCGGACAGAGCAAGAGACCCAGTACTTC; j_call: TRBJ2-5; d_call: .; clone_size: .; v_call: TRBV29-1
cdr3_aa: CASSQSQGNSPLHF; cdr3_nt: TGTGCCAGCAGCCAAAGTCAGGGCAATTCACCCCTCCACTTT; j_call: TRBJ1-6; d_call: .; clone_size: .; v_call: TRBV3-1/TRBV3-2
cdr3_aa: CASRDRGTGELFF; cdr3_nt: TGTGCCAGCAGAGACAGGGGGACCGGGGAGCTGTTTTTT; j_call: TRBJ2-2; d_call: TRBD1; clone_size: few; v_call: TRBV7-8
cdr3_aa: CASRTQETQYF; cdr3_nt: TGTGCCAGCAGAACACAGGAGACCCAGTACTTC; j_call: TRBJ2-5; d_call: .; clone_size: once; v_call: TRBV12-3/TRBV12-4
cdr3_aa: CASSDLRTGLNEQFF; cdr3_nt: TGTGCCAGCAGTGACCTAAGGACAGGATTGAATGAGCAGTTCTTC; j_call: TRBJ2-1; d_call: TRBD1; clone_size: .; v_call: TRBV25-1
cdr3_aa: CAWTSPPSYGYTF; cdr3_nt: TGTGCCTGGACCTCCCCCCCGAGCTATGGCTACACCTTC; j_call: TRBJ1-2; d_call: .; clone_size: .; v_call: TRBV30
cdr3_aa: CASSRDLNTEAFF; cdr3_nt: TGTGCCAGCAGTCGGGACTTGAACACTGAAGCTTTCTTT; j_call: TRBJ1-1; d_call: .; clone_size: .; v_call: TRBV11-2
cdr3_aa: CASSIAGLGDNQPQHF; cdr3_nt: TGTGCCAGTAGTATCGCAGGCCTAGGGGACAATCAGCCCCAGCATTTT; j_call: TRBJ1-5; d_call: .; clone_size: .; v_call: TRBV19
cdr3_aa: CATSRRETNTEAFF; cdr3_nt: TGTGCCACCAGCAGGAGGGAAACGAACACTGAAGCTTTCTTT; j_call: TRBJ1-1; d_call: .; clone_size: .; v_call: TRBV15
cdr3_aa: CASSLSAGGMNEQFF; cdr3_nt: TGTGCCAGCAGCTTGTCGGCGGGGGGAATGAATGAGCAGTTCTTC; j_call: TRBJ2-1; d_call: TRBD2; clone_size: .; v_call: TRBV5-4
cdr3_aa: CASSQAPNTGELFF; cdr3_nt: TGTGCCAGCAGCCAAGCCCCGAACACCGGGGAGCTGTTTTTT; j_call: TRBJ2-2; d_call: .; clone_size: .; v_call: TRBV2
cdr3_aa: CASSPTGDYGYTF; cdr3_nt: TGCGCCAGCAGCCCGACAGGGGACTATGGCTACACCTTC; j_call: TRBJ1-2; d_call: TRBD1; clone_size: .; v_call: TRBV5-1
cdr3_aa: CASSQKTGRFSYNEQFF; cdr3_nt: TGCGCCAGCAGCCAAAAGACAGGGAGGTTCTCCTACAATGAGCAGTTCTTC; j_call: TRBJ2-1; d_call: .; clone_size: .; v_call: TRBV4-1
cdr3_aa: CASSQGGSLRGGYTF; cdr3_nt: TGTGCCAGCAGCCAAGGTGGTTCCCTCAGGGGAGGCTACACCTTC; j_call: TRBJ1-2; d_call: .; clone_size: .; v_call: TRBV3-1/TRBV3-2
cdr3_aa: CASSQGGTIYF; cdr3_nt: TGCGCCAGCAGCCAGGGGGGCACCATATATTTT; j_call: TRBJ1-3; d_call: .; clone_size: few; v_call: TRBV4-1
cdr3_aa: CASSPDRALYEQYF; cdr3_nt: TGTGCCAGCAGCCCGGACAGGGCCCTCTACGAGCAGTACTTC; j_call: TRBJ2-7; d_call: TRBD1; clone_size: .; v_call: TRBV14
cdr3_aa: CASSMRAGSGGNEQFF; cdr3_nt: TGTGCCAGTAGTATGAGAGCGGGCAGTGGTGGCAATGAGCAGTTCTTC; j_call: TRBJ2-1; d_call: .; clone_size: .; v_call: TRBV19
cdr3_aa: CASSPLQGPAAGELFF; cdr3_nt: TGTGCCAGCAGCCCCCTCCAGGGGCCGGCGGCCGGGGAGCTGTTTTTT; j_call: TRBJ2-2; d_call: .; clone_size: once; v_call: TRBV14
cdr3_aa: CASTFGGHMNTEAFF; cdr3_nt: TGTGCCAGCACCTTCGGGGGGCACATGAACACTGAAGCTTTCTTT; j_call: TRBJ1-1; d_call: .; clone_size: .; v_call: TRBV3-1/TRBV3-2
cdr3_aa: CASSVGQGYYGYTF; cdr3_nt: TGTGCCAGCAGCGTCGGACAGGGCTACTATGGCTACACCTTC; j_call: TRBJ1-2; d_call: TRBD1; clone_size: .; v_call: TRBV6-5
cdr3_aa: CASSLDSGQPRDF; cdr3_nt: TGTGCCAGCAGCTTGGATTCGGGACAGCCCCGGGATTTT; j_call: TRBJ2-3; d_call: TRBD1; clone_size: .; v_call: TRBV5-4
cdr3_aa: CSGGGSYGYTF; cdr3_nt: TGCAGTGGGGGGGGCAGCTATGGCTACACCTTC; j_call: TRBJ1-2; d_call: .; clone_size: .; v_call: TRBV20-1
cdr3_aa: CSVVPGTGAYNEQFF; cdr3_nt: TGCAGCGTTGTCCCCGGGACAGGAGCCTACAATGAGCAGTTCTTC; j_call: TRBJ2-1; d_call: TRBD1; clone_size: .; v_call: TRBV29-1
cdr3_aa: CASSVDRTGNIQYF; cdr3_nt: TGTGCCAGCAGCGTCGACAGGACCGGGAACATTCAGTACTTC; j_call: TRBJ2-4; d_call: .; clone_size: once; v_call: TRBV11-2
cdr3_aa: CASSPRWGLGTEAFF; cdr3_nt: TGTGCCAGCAGCCCGAGGTGGGGGCTCGGGACTGAAGCTTTCTTT; j_call: TRBJ1-1; d_call: .; clone_size: few; v_call: TRBV7-8
cdr3_aa: CASSVGQGARGYTF; cdr3_nt: TGTGCCAGCAGCGTTGGACAGGGGGCGAGAGGCTACACCTTC; j_call: TRBJ1-2; d_call: TRBD1; clone_size: .; v_call: TRBV7-2
cdr3_aa: CASSGLADTDTQYF; cdr3_nt: TGTGCCAGCTCAGGGCTAGCGGACACAGATACGCAGTATTTT; j_call: TRBJ2-3; d_call: TRBD2; clone_size: .; v_call: TRBV18
cdr3_aa: CASSRTSGGAAGELFF; cdr3_nt: TGCGCCAGCAGCCGGACTAGCGGGGGGGCCGCCGGGGAGCTGTTTTTT; j_call: TRBJ2-2; d_call: TRBD2; clone_size: once; v_call: TRBV5-1
cdr3_aa: CASRTERGVPGEQFF; cdr3_nt: TGTGCCAGCAGAACCGAGCGGGGGGTCCCCGGGGAGCAGTTCTTC; j_call: TRBJ2-1; d_call: TRBD2; clone_size: .; v_call: TRBV6-5
cdr3_aa: CASRELDTSNQPQHF; cdr3_nt: TGTGCCAGCAGGGAATTGGACACTAGCAATCAGCCCCAGCATTTT; j_call: TRBJ1-5; d_call: .; clone_size: .; v_call: TRBV2
cdr3_aa: CASSEDGHQPQHF; cdr3_nt: TGTGCCAGCAGCGAGGACGGACACCAGCCCCAGCATTTT; j_call: TRBJ1-5; d_call: .; clone_size: .; v_call: TRBV7-9
cdr3_aa: CATSVGKGALYNEQFF; cdr3_nt: TGTGCCACCAGCGTGGGGAAGGGGGCTCTCTACAATGAGCAGTTCTTC; j_call: TRBJ2-1; d_call: TRBD1; clone_size: .; v_call: TRBV15
cdr3_aa: CASSLGQGKINTEAFF; cdr3_nt: TGCGCCAGCAGCCTAGGACAGGGAAAAATCAACACTGAAGCTTTCTTT; j_call: TRBJ1-1; d_call: TRBD1; clone_size: .; v_call: TRBV5-1
cdr3_aa: CASGRGTGLSSGNTIYF; cdr3_nt: TGTGCTAGTGGTAGAGGGACAGGGCTCAGCTCTGGAAACACCATATATTTT; j_call: TRBJ1-3; d_call: TRBD1; clone_size: .; v_call: TRBV12-5
cdr3_aa: CAWSVGTGNNSPLHF; cdr3_nt: TGTGCCTGGAGCGTAGGGACAGGGAACAATTCACCCCTCCACTTT; j_call: TRBJ1-6; d_call: TRBD1; clone_size: .; v_call: TRBV30
cdr3_aa: CASSLTGQTLMSGYTF; cdr3_nt: TGTGCCAGCAGCCTTACAGGCCAGACCCTTATGAGTGGCTACACCTTC; j_call: TRBJ1-2; d_call: .; clone_size: .; v_call: TRBV6-2/TRBV6-3